Each of the 14 T cell receptor beta chains below was sequenced from the same sample in a study of CD8 T cells in ankylosing spondylitis. TCRdb re-analysed the 5' RACE reads in MiXCR, keeping a single row per CDR3 protein. The sample includes a few hundred thousand distinct CDR3 sequences, under 25% seen only once; the top ten take 3.5%. The sequencing input was blood, either unsorted or a sorted T cell fraction (not recorded which). These TCRs come from a female donor with ankylosing spondylitis or in good health (not recorded which).

The chain recombines TRBV29-1 with TRBJ2-1, with TRBD1 matching over 7 bases. CDR1 and CDR2 (germline): SQVTM, ANQGSEA. The CDR3 runs to 13 residues. Trimming cost V 7 bases and J 0 bases; bases outside gene matches: 3. The CDR3 DNA sequence: TGCAGCGCGGGACAGAGCTCCTACAATGAGCAGTTCTTC. It yields the protein CSAGQSSYNEQFF.

This clonotype rates as medium-sized. The chain recombines TRBV20-1 with TRBJ2-5; D might be TRBD1 (5 bases). Germline CDR1 is DFQATT and CDR2 is SNEGSKA (reference sequence). V was cut by 3 bases and J by 5 bases, with 13 bases left in between. The CDR3 is 13 residues long. The CDR3 sequence: CSARWQGRETQYF. Here the CDR3 DNA reads TGCAGTGCTAGGTGGCAGGGTCGCGAGACCCAGTACTTC.

This clonotype is a singleton in its sample. The V and J genes are TRBV30 and TRBJ1-2, with D tentatively TRBD1 (6 bases). V lost 5 bases and J lost 8, with 12 bases in between. Per the germline V gene, CDR1 is GTSNPN and CDR2 is SVGIG (reference sequence). This CDR3 comprises 11 residues. The CDR3 sequence is CAWEGHGGYTF. In nucleotides, the CDR3 is TGTGCCTGGGAGGGACACGGGGGCTACACCTTC.

V gene TRBV4-2 combines with J gene TRBJ1-6; 10 nucleotides agree with TRBD1. Germline lookup yields CDR1 LGHNA and CDR2 YNFKEQ. V was clipped by 4 bases and J by 10 bases; unmatched bases: 7. This CDR3 has 15 amino acids. CDR3 region: CASSLPGQGWSPLHF. CDR3 bases: TGTGCCAGCAGCCTACCGGGACAGGGGTGGTCACCCCTCCACTTT.

The chain joins TRBV6-1 to TRBJ1-6, with TRBD1 matching over 7 bases. This CDR3 spans 17 amino acids. Germline lookup yields CDR1 MNHNS and CDR2 SASEGT. V gave up 5 bases and J gave up 1 base; unmatched junction bases: 8. The CDR3 region has the DNA TGTGCCAGCAGTCCCTTTTTCAGGGGGTCCTATAATTCACCCCTCCACTTT. It yields the protein CASSPFFRGSYNSPLHF.

The chain carries TRBV12-3 or TRBV12-4 and TRBJ2-1; TRBD2 is a possible D gene (7 bases). This CDR3 comprises 13 residues. Trimming left V 7 bases short and J 7 bases short, with 14 bases between. The DNA for the CDR3 is TGTGCCAGCATGGAGGGGGGGGATAATGAGCAGTTCTTC. Amino acids: CASMEGGDNEQFF.

This clonotype was observed many times. V gene TRBV12-3 or TRBV12-4 combines with J gene TRBJ2-1; D possibly corresponds to TRBD2 (6 bases). V was shortened by 2 bases and J by 6 bases, with 14 bases between the two germline ends. CDR3 length: 15 residues. The CDR3 protein is CASSLQAISGNEQFF. CDR3 coding DNA: TGTGCCAGCAGTTTACAGGCAATTAGCGGCAATGAGCAGTTCTTC.

Note on this clonotype: A much larger clone differs by one base, so this may be a read error. The final CDR3 position lacks the conserved phenylalanine or tryptophan, pointing to a likely read error. The chain carries TRBV12-3 or TRBV12-4 and TRBJ2-1, with a tentative D call TRBD2 (6 bases). The CDR3 has 13 amino acids. V lost 6 bases and J 9 bases, leaving 15 bases between the germline ends. Here the CDR3 DNA reads TGTGCCAGCAGGCTGACTAGTTTATCTGAGCAGTTCATC. Translated: CASRLTSLSEQFI.

This chain connects TRBV18 to TRBJ2-7; 15 nucleotides line up with TRBD2. V trimming: 3 bases; J trimming: 6 bases; junction bases outside the gene matches: 6. The CDR3 covers 16 residues. Per germline, CDR1 KGHSH and CDR2 LQKENI. This CDR3 is CASSPYRTSGRVEQYF. The CDR3 nucleotides are TGTGCCAGCTCACCGTATCGGACTAGCGGGAGGGTCGAGCAGTACTTC. Using reference TRBV18 and TRBJ2-7 for the parts outside the CDR3, the full variable domain is NAGVMQNPRHLVRRRGQEARLRCSPMKGHSHVYWYRQLPEEGLKFMVYLQKENIIDESGMPKERFSAEFPKEGPSILRIQQVVRGDSAAYFCASSPYRTSGRVEQYFGPGTRLTVT.

The genes are TRBV4-3 and TRBJ1-1, with D hard to call. V was clipped by 3 bases and J by 3 bases, with 8 bases between them. The CDR3 has 13 amino acids. In germline, CDR1 is LGHNA, CDR2 YSLEER. The CDR3 is CASSQGIYTEAFF. The CDR3 coding sequence is TGCGCCAGCAGCCAGGGGATCTACACTGAAGCTTTCTTT.

This clonotype was seen a handful of times. This rearrangement joins TRBV12-3 or TRBV12-4 to TRBJ2-1, with D uncertain. The CDR3 sequence is 11 residues long. The germline V and J ends were trimmed by 3 bases and 6 bases, with 3 bases remaining between them. CDR3 protein: CASSFPNEQFF. DNA for the CDR3: TGTGCCAGCAGTTTTCCCAATGAGCAGTTCTTC.

The table lists this clonotype with a few counts. V gene TRBV6-1 combines with J gene TRBJ2-7; 7 bases agree with TRBD1. This CDR3 contains 15 residues. From germline, CDR1 is MNHNS and CDR2 SASEGT. Germline trimming cut 5 bases from V and 6 bases from J; bases unmatched to any gene: 13. The CDR3 coding sequence is TGTGCCAGCAGTCGAGGGGGCAGGGAAGAGTCCGAGCAGTACTTC. This codes for CASSRGGREESEQYF.

The genes are TRBV7-9 and TRBJ2-3, with 8 bases aligning to TRBD2. The V segment lost 2 bases and the J segment 3 bases; nucleotides outside the gene matches: 4. CDR3 length: 15 residues. Germline-derived CDR1 and CDR2 are SEHNR and FQNEAQ (reference sequence). The DNA for the CDR3 is TGTGCCAGCAGCTTACTAGCGGGTTTTACAGATACGCAGTATTTT. Its translation: CASSLLAGFTDTQYF.

The rearrangement links TRBV6-2 or TRBV6-3 to TRBJ2-7; 14 bases line up with TRBD2. Per germline, CDR1 MNHEY and CDR2 SVGEGT. The CDR3 has 16 residues. V lost 1 base, J lost 3 bases, and 2 bases stayed unmatched. This CDR3 reads CASSYYGTSGSYEQYF. DNA of the CDR3: TGTGCCAGCAGTTACTATGGGACTAGCGGGAGCTACGAGCAGTACTTC.